The rows below give T cell receptor beta chains drawn from one sample of a study of blood T cell repertoires in COVID-19. Here immunoSEQ multiplex PCR was the method, and the copy in TCRdb shows in-frame clones only, minus some. This sample has approximately 200,000 clones, with about 90% found just once. The sequencing sample was made of PBMCs or T cells enriched from blood (not recorded which). Receptors were obtained from a woman in her thirties who had been exposed to COVID-19. Each CDR3 is given with its conserved first and last residue. Fields, in order: CDR3 protein, CDR3 DNA, D gene, J gene, V gene, clone size. D genes are given only for firm matches. The listing skips clone size in some rows; elsewhere it reads once, few, many or a size class.

CASSLADRAFYGYTF TGTGCCAGCAGTTTGGCGGACAGGGCGTTCTATGGCTACACCTTC TRBD1 TRBJ1-2 TRBV6-5 -
CASSTSMGRENTGELFF TGTGCCAGCAGTACCTCTATGGGCAGGGAGAACACCGGGGAGCTGTTTTTT - TRBJ2-2 TRBV25-1 -
CASSNGQNTEAFF TGTGCCAGCAGCAACGGACAGAACACTGAAGCTTTCTTT - TRBJ1-1 TRBV7-9 -
CASSEVGGGKPYEQYF TGTGCCAGCAGTGAGGTAGGGGGCGGGAAACCCTACGAGCAGTACTTC - TRBJ2-7 TRBV2 -
CASSPREGEPSTDTQYF TGTGCCAGCAGCCCCCGGGAGGGGGAACCGAGCACAGATACGCAGTATTTT TRBD2 TRBJ2-3 TRBV9 once
CASSLGHRYGYTF TGTGCCAGCAGTTTGGGACACCGCTATGGCTACACCTTC - TRBJ1-2 TRBV12-3/TRBV12-4 -
CASTRRLATYEQYF TGTGCCAGCACCCGCCGACTAGCGACCTACGAGCAGTACTTC TRBD2 TRBJ2-7 TRBV5-6 -
CAWSVSLGTGGNYGYTF TGTGCCTGGAGTGTGTCCCTGGGGACAGGGGGGAACTATGGCTACACCTTC TRBD1 TRBJ1-2 TRBV30 -
CASSLSGTSSYEQYF TGTGCCAGCAGCTTAAGCGGGACAAGCTCCTACGAGCAGTACTTC - TRBJ2-7 TRBV7-9 -
CASSPLSTATNEKLFF TGTGCCAGCTCACCACTCTCGACAGCAACTAATGAAAAACTGTTTTTT - TRBJ1-4 TRBV18 -
CASSLNVLGHQNIQYF TGTGCCAGCAGCTTGAACGTCTTGGGGCACCAAAACATTCAGTACTTC - TRBJ2-4 TRBV5-6 -
CASTGTGRFGYTF TGTGCCAGCACCGGGACAGGGAGGTTTGGCTACACCTTC TRBD1 TRBJ1-2 TRBV2 -
CASSRDGGASGANVLTF TGTGCCAGCAGCCGAGACGGGGGGGCCTCTGGGGCCAACGTCCTGACTTTC TRBD2 TRBJ2-6 TRBV5-4 -
CASSELGPKNIQYF TGTGCCAGCAGTGAACTGGGGCCCAAAAACATTCAGTACTTC - TRBJ2-4 TRBV2 -
CASSFGTSGLVNEQFF TGTGCCAGCAGTTTTGGGACTAGCGGTTTGGTGAATGAGCAGTTCTTC TRBD2 TRBJ2-1 TRBV28 -
CASSFSGTSGVEQYF TGTGCCAGCAGCTTCTCCGGGACTAGTGGAGTCGAGCAGTACTTC TRBD2 TRBJ2-7 TRBV7-9 few
CASSRAGFEAGNTIYF TGCGCCAGCAGCAGAGCCGGGTTTGAGGCCGGAAACACCATATATTTT - TRBJ1-3 TRBV5-1 -
CAISDVRDRDTYGYTF TGTGCCATCAGTGATGTCCGGGACAGGGATACCTATGGCTACACCTTC TRBD1 TRBJ1-2 TRBV10-3 -